This T cell receptor (beta chain) was identified in a study of cytomegalovirus exposure and HLA in healthy donors. The PCR contained 60 Vbeta and 13 Jbeta primers. Libraries were prepared by immunoSEQ multiplex PCR; TCRdb keeps only in-frame clonotypes and omits some of them. The sample records 100,000 to 150,000 clones, 60% to 85% being singletons. The V end lost 0 bases, the J end lost 8 bases, and 16 bases lay between the germline ends. Germline V gene sequence: CDR1 MGHRA, CDR2 YSYEKL. This CDR3 is 15 amino acids long. The TCR was taken from a female donor in good health and CMV-seronegative. This chain uses TRBV4-1 with TRBJ1-2; D call uncertain. The sequenced sample consisted of PBMCs. CDR3 nucleotide sequence: TGCGCCAGCAGCCAAGACGCGCAAATCTCCTACGGCTACACCTTC. This codes for CASSQDAQISYGYTF.